A single sample is the source of the 16 T cell receptor beta chains below, sequenced in a study of T cells in Graves' hyperthyroidism and ophthalmopathy. Researchers took RNA transcripts and amplified the TCR beta CDR3 regions from them. Researchers ran a first-round RT-PCR on the TCR CDR3 using the HTBI primer set. TCRdb called the multiplex PCR reads again in MiXCR, with one record for every CDR3 protein. The table has around 340,000 distinct CDR3 sequences, roughly 17% seen once. The sample taken for sequencing was blood. The receptors shown here come from a man aged 25-45 years with Graves' hyperthyroidism.

The chain couples TRBV4-1 to TRBJ1-5; no firm D call. Trimming took off 5 bases at V and 3 bases at J, with 8 bases between the two ends. Germline V gene lookup returns CDR1 MGHRA and CDR2 YSYEKL. The CDR3 consists of 13 residues. CDR3 coding DNA: TGCGCCAGCAGCGATCCCTTCAATCAGCCCCAGCATTTT. Translation gives CASSDPFNQPQHF.

This clonotype occurred a few times. J is TRBJ1-1 and V is TRBV28, with a weak D call TRBD1 (6 bases). CDR3 size: 16 residues. Germline V gives CDR1 MDHEN, CDR2 SYDVKM. Trimming shortened V by 8 bases and J by 1 base, and 20 bases separated the two germline ends. Here the CDR3 DNA reads TGTGCCAGCGGACTAAGAACAGGGTCGGGGAACACTGAAGCTTTCTTT. Protein: CASGLRTGSGNTEAFF.

The table lists this clonotype with many counts. The rearrangement joins TRBV7-3 to TRBJ2-1; D ambiguous. The V end lost 0 bases, the J end lost 5 bases, and 5 bases lay between the germline ends. In germline, CDR1 is SGHTA, CDR2 FQGTGA. CDR3 length: 13 amino acids. The CDR3 DNA follows: TGTGCCAGCAGCTTAACTGAAAACAATGAGCAGTTCTTC. Amino acid sequence: CASSLTENNEQFF.

This clonotype was recorded at least ten times. The V gene is TRBV7-3, the J gene TRBJ2-1; 7 bases agree with TRBD2. The CDR3 runs to 12 residues. J was trimmed by 14 bases and V by 2 bases; bases with no gene match: 6. Germline V gives CDR1 SGHTA, CDR2 FQGTGA. The DNA of the CDR3 is TGTGCCAGCAGCTTATCGGCGGGAGTGAAGTTCTTC. It specifies CASSLSAGVKFF.

There are a few counts of this clonotype. CDR3 sequence (DNA): TGTGCCAGCAGTCCCACCCCTTATAGACAGAACACCGGGGAGCTGTTTTTT. The encoded protein is CASSPTPYRQNTGELFF. This chain connects TRBV7-9 to TRBJ2-2; no reliable D call. The CDR3 spans 17 residues. Per the germline V gene, CDR1 is SEHNR and CDR2 is FQNEAQ (reference sequence). Trimming shortened V by 6 bases and J by 1 base, and 18 bases separated the two germline ends.

This clonotype was seen at least ten times. Here the CDR3 reads CASRNPGGAGRETQYF. The CDR3 DNA follows: TGTGCCAGCAGAAATCCAGGGGGCGCAGGGAGGGAGACCCAGTACTTC. The chain employs TRBV2 and TRBJ2-5, with 8 nucleotides matching TRBD1. CDR1 and CDR2 from the germline V gene are SNHLY and FYNNEI. CDR3 length equals 16 residues. Trimming removed 6 bases from V and 5 bases from J; junction bases left unmatched: 14.

The chain has TRBV18 and TRBJ1-1; 9 nucleotides agree with TRBD1. This CDR3 is 14 amino acids long. The germline CDR1 and CDR2 sequences are KGHSH and LQKENI. Trimming cost V 3 bases and J 10 bases; bases outside gene matches: 9. The CDR3 region has the DNA TGTGCCAGCTCACCGGGAATACAGGGGGCAGGAGCTTTCTTT. Protein: CASSPGIQGAGAFF.

This clonotype came up many times. The chain couples TRBV12-3 or TRBV12-4 to TRBJ2-5, with unresolved D. Trimming pared 2 bases from V and 4 bases from J, leaving 11 bases between. This CDR3 region has 14 residues. The CDR3 here is CASSLSDGVETQYF. The CDR3 region has the DNA TGTGCCAGCAGTTTAAGTGATGGGGTAGAGACCCAGTACTTC.

This clonotype was picked up many times. CDR3 in DNA: TGTGCCAGCAGCTTCGGACAGCCGAACACTGAAGCTTTCTTT. It translates to CASSFGQPNTEAFF. This chain joins TRBV12-3 or TRBV12-4 and TRBJ1-1; possibly TRBD1 for D (6 bases). Trimming pared 6 bases from V and 1 base from J, leaving 12 bases between. This CDR3 is built from 14 residues.

This clonotype was seen ten or more times. The chain has TRBV29-1 and TRBJ1-1; D possibly corresponds to TRBD1 (5 bases). Trimming stripped 0 bases from V and 2 bases from J, with 19 bases between. The CDR3 extends over 17 amino acids. The germline V gene has CDR1 SQVTM and CDR2 ANQGSEA. The CDR3 coding sequence is TGCAGCGTTGAAGAGATGACAGTTTCTGATGTTAACACTGAAGCTTTCTTT. It specifies CSVEEMTVSDVNTEAFF.

This clonotype was seen many times. The chain recombines TRBV10-1 with TRBJ1-1, with D possibly TRBD1 on 5 matching bases. The V gene's germline CDR1 is WNHNN and CDR2 SYGVQD (reference sequence). Trimming took 7 bases from V and 4 from J, leaving 10 bases between them. This CDR3 is 12 amino acids long. The CDR3 protein is CASMGDSTEAFF. The CDR3 nucleotides read TGCGCCAGCATGGGGGATAGCACTGAAGCTTTCTTT.

This chain connects TRBV30 to TRBJ2-2; D remains ambiguous. CDR3 length: 15 amino acids. Germline CDR1 GTSNPN, CDR2 SVGIG (reference sequence). Trimming removed 3 bases at V and 5 bases at J, with 16 bases between. Here the CDR3 DNA reads TGTGCCTGGAGGCCACTTGCCGCGTTAACCGGGGAGCTGTTTTTT. Protein product: CAWRPLAALTGELFF. Full variable domain (outside the CDR3, taken from reference TRBV30 and TRBJ2-2): SQTIHQWPATLVQPVGSPLSLECTVEGTSNPNLYWYRQAAGRGLQLLFYSVGIGQISSEVPQNLSASRPQDRQFILSSKKLLLSDSGFYLCAWRPLAALTGELFFGEGSRLTVL.

This chain links TRBV4-1 with TRBJ1-3, with TRBD1 identical over 7 bases. With 0 bases clipped from V and 8 bases from J, the junction kept 4 bases outside the gene matches. This CDR3 is 14 amino acids long. Germline V gives CDR1 MGHRA, CDR2 YSYEKL. The CDR3 DNA reads as TGCGCCAGCAGCCAAGAAAAGGGGGCATACACCATATATTTT. Protein sequence: CASSQEKGAYTIYF.

V is TRBV15 and J is TRBJ2-7; 7 bases agree with TRBD1. Trimming removed 1 base from V and 3 bases from J; junction bases left unmatched: 9. CDR1 and CDR2 (germline): LNHNV, YYDKDF (reference sequence). The CDR3 length is 16 residues. The CDR3 is CATSRGGLGQSYEQYF. The CDR3 DNA reads TGTGCCACCAGCAGAGGGGGATTGGGACAGAGCTACGAGCAGTACTTC.

V usage is TRBV10-2 and J usage is TRBJ2-3; D call uncertain. V was cut by 1 base and J by 11 bases, with 10 bases left in between. The length of the CDR3 is 12 residues. Germline CDR1 is WSHSY and CDR2 is SAAADI. In nucleotides, the CDR3 is TGCGCCAGCAGTGAGTTGAGCTTTGAGCAGTATTTT. This translates into CASSELSFEQYF.

About this clonotype: The junction shows a germline mismatch at one end, possibly a read error. J is TRBJ2-6 and V is TRBV6-1; D not certain. The CDR3 is made up of 16 amino acids. Germline assignment: CDR1 MNHNS and CDR2 SASEGT. The CDR3 sequence: CASSVAGFPGANVLTF. As DNA, the CDR3 is TGTGCCAGCAGTGTTGCAGGTTTCCCTGGAGCCAACGTCCTGACTTTC.